This T cell receptor (beta chain) was sequenced in a study of T cell responses to AZD1222 COVID-19 vaccine. This table comes from immunoSEQ multiplex PCR, and its TCRdb copy is limited to in-frame clones, with some not included. The sample includes 150,000 to 200,000 clones, just over 90% of them seen just once. The sequencing used peripheral blood, collected 28 days after the second AZD1222 dose. This clonotype was sampled from an adult who received the AZD1222 COVID-19 vaccine.

The CDR3 nucleotides read TGTGCCAGCAGCTTAGGTAGCGGGGGGGCCGGCACAGATACGCAGTATTTT. Its protein is CASSLGSGGAGTDTQYF. The chain joins TRBV7-6 to TRBJ2-3; 11 bases align to TRBD2. The CDR3 extends over 17 amino acids. The J segment lost 1 base and the V segment lost 1 base, leaving 4 bases of the junction unmatched. CDR1 and CDR2 (germline): SGHVS, FNYEAQ.